This T cell receptor beta chain was sequenced for a study of vaccination and CD4 T cells after COVID-19. Notes on the study in general: The rise in median SARS-CoV-2-reactive clonotypes, from around 20 to 38, was not significant.

This clonotype was seen more than once but under ten times. Its matching antigen is unknown. Germline assignment: CDR1 LNHNV and CDR2 YYDKDF (reference sequence). V was cut by 7 bases and J by 9 bases, with 22 bases left in between. The CDR3 is 15 amino acids. TCRdb re-called the PCR reads through MiXCR, storing one row per CDR3 protein. This repertoire shows tens of thousands of distinct CDR3 sequences, roughly three fifths found once; its top ten account for 1.1%. The starting material was CD4+ T cells from blood, obtained before SARS-CoV-2 vaccination. This chain uses TRBV15 with TRBJ2-1; a weak D match, TRBD2 (6 bases). The receptor's source is a human donor who had recovered from COVID-19. The CDR3 DNA follows: TGTGCCACCAACCCCGGGACGGGGAGGAACGGTGAGCAGTTCTTC. Translating it yields CATNPGTGRNGEQFF.